This is a list of T cell receptor beta chains from one sample in a study of shared clonotypes between healthy human individuals. Clones were sequenced by immunoSEQ multiplex PCR, and TCRdb holds only the in-frame ones, with some missing. The table shows some 2,100,000 clones, with about 92% occurring only once. Material for sequencing was naive CD8+ T cells from PBMCs. The receptors were gathered from a young man in good health. Some clones in this sample may be carry-over from other donors' samples. The CDR3 runs from the conserved cysteine through the conserved F or W. The order of the fields is clone size, V gene, J gene, D gene, CDR3 DNA, CDR3 protein. D genes are given only for firm matches. Size tells how often a clone was seen (once, few, many) or the class of an expanded clone, and some rows leave it out.

abundance: .; v_gene: TRBV6-6; j_gene: TRBJ2-1; d_gene: TRBD2; CDR3nt: TGTGCCAGCAGTTACCCCAGCGGGAGTTCCTACAATGAGCAGTTCTTC; CDR3aa: CASSYPSGSSYNEQFF
abundance: .; v_gene: TRBV9; j_gene: TRBJ2-2; d_gene: .; CDR3nt: TGTGCCAGCAGCCCAGGGACTTTGAACACCGGGGAGCTGTTTTTT; CDR3aa: CASSPGTLNTGELFF
abundance: .; v_gene: TRBV5-1; j_gene: TRBJ2-7; d_gene: .; CDR3nt: TGCGCCAGCAGCCCTGGCTCGGGATACGAGCAGTACTTC; CDR3aa: CASSPGSGYEQYF
abundance: few; v_gene: TRBV10-2; j_gene: TRBJ2-7; d_gene: TRBD1; CDR3nt: TGCGCCAGCAGTGAGCGGACAGGGACCTACGAGCAGTACTTC; CDR3aa: CASSERTGTYEQYF
abundance: .; v_gene: TRBV5-5; j_gene: TRBJ2-1; d_gene: .; CDR3nt: TGTGCCAGCAGCTTGGCGGCGGGGTGGTATGAGCAGTTCTTC; CDR3aa: CASSLAAGWYEQFF
abundance: .; v_gene: TRBV9; j_gene: TRBJ2-3; d_gene: TRBD2; CDR3nt: TGTGCCAGCAGCGTAAGCGGGAGGGCTCGAGGCACAGATACGCAGTATTTT; CDR3aa: CASSVSGRARGTDTQYF
abundance: .; v_gene: TRBV5-4; j_gene: TRBJ2-2; d_gene: .; CDR3nt: TGTGCCAGCAGCTTGGGGCGGGGAGGCACCGGGGAGCTGTTTTTT; CDR3aa: CASSLGRGGTGELFF
abundance: once; v_gene: TRBV7-2; j_gene: TRBJ2-1; d_gene: .; CDR3nt: TGTGCCAGCAGCCGAACCGGGACAAATTCCTACAATGAGCAGTTCTTC; CDR3aa: CASSRTGTNSYNEQFF
abundance: once; v_gene: TRBV5-1; j_gene: TRBJ1-2; d_gene: .; CDR3nt: TGCGCCAGCAGCTTGGACTTCGGGCAGCGGAACTATGGCTACACCTTC; CDR3aa: CASSLDFGQRNYGYTF
abundance: .; v_gene: TRBV27; j_gene: TRBJ1-2; d_gene: .; CDR3nt: TGTGCCAGCAGTTTATCGGCAGGAGTCTTTGGCTACACCTTC; CDR3aa: CASSLSAGVFGYTF
abundance: .; v_gene: TRBV27; j_gene: TRBJ2-5; d_gene: TRBD2; CDR3nt: TGTGCCAGCAGTTTGAGCGGGAGTAGACAGACCCAGTACTTC; CDR3aa: CASSLSGSRQTQYF
abundance: .; v_gene: TRBV27; j_gene: TRBJ2-1; d_gene: .; CDR3nt: TGTGCCAGCAGTTTAGCTCGCTACAATGAGCAGTTCTTC; CDR3aa: CASSLARYNEQFF
abundance: .; v_gene: TRBV28; j_gene: TRBJ2-7; d_gene: TRBD1; CDR3nt: TGTGCCAGCAGTAATAGGGGGCTCGTATCCTACGAGCAGTACTTC; CDR3aa: CASSNRGLVSYEQYF
abundance: .; v_gene: TRBV4-3; j_gene: TRBJ2-6; d_gene: .; CDR3nt: TGCGCCAGCAGCCAAGTATTTACGATGGCAGGGGCGGCCGGGGCCAACGTCCTGACTTTC; CDR3aa: CASSQVFTMAGAAGANVLTF
abundance: .; v_gene: TRBV4-1; j_gene: TRBJ1-2; d_gene: .; CDR3nt: TGCGCCAGCAGCCTACGGGGGGGTGGGAACTATGGCTACACCTTC; CDR3aa: CASSLRGGGNYGYTF
abundance: .; v_gene: TRBV6-5; j_gene: TRBJ2-2; d_gene: TRBD2; CDR3nt: TGTGCCAGCAGTTACAGGGAGGGCCCCGGGGAGCTGTTTTTT; CDR3aa: CASSYREGPGELFF
abundance: .; v_gene: TRBV4-1; j_gene: TRBJ1-1; d_gene: TRBD1; CDR3nt: TGCGCCAGCAGCCAAGAAAAAGGACAGGGGAAGAACACTGAAGCTTTCTTT; CDR3aa: CASSQEKGQGKNTEAFF
abundance: once; v_gene: TRBV7-9; j_gene: TRBJ1-2; d_gene: TRBD1; CDR3nt: TGTGCCAGCAGCTTACGGGACAGAATGTCCCACCCCTATGGCTACACCTTC; CDR3aa: CASSLRDRMSHPYGYTF
abundance: .; v_gene: TRBV9; j_gene: TRBJ2-3; d_gene: .; CDR3nt: TGTGCCAGCAGCCCTCGACTAGTGACAGATACGCAGTATTTT; CDR3aa: CASSPRLVTDTQYF
abundance: .; v_gene: TRBV11-2; j_gene: TRBJ2-3; d_gene: .; CDR3nt: TGTGCCAGCAGCCTCAATCGCGGCCCCACAGATACGCAGTATTTT; CDR3aa: CASSLNRGPTDTQYF
abundance: few; v_gene: TRBV27; j_gene: TRBJ1-1; d_gene: .; CDR3nt: TGTGCCAGCAGTCCCGAATTGAACACTGAAGCTTTCTTT; CDR3aa: CASSPELNTEAFF
abundance: .; v_gene: TRBV15; j_gene: TRBJ2-7; d_gene: .; CDR3nt: TGTGCCACCAGCACCGTTGGAGCGTCCTACGAGCAGTACTTC; CDR3aa: CATSTVGASYEQYF
abundance: .; v_gene: TRBV27; j_gene: TRBJ2-2; d_gene: .; CDR3nt: TGTGCCAGCAGTTCGGTGGACACCGGGGAGCTGTTTTTT; CDR3aa: CASSSVDTGELFF
abundance: once; v_gene: TRBV13; j_gene: TRBJ2-1; d_gene: .; CDR3nt: TGTGCCAGCAGCTCCCCGAAGGTAGCGTCCTACAATGAGCAGTTCTTC; CDR3aa: CASSSPKVASYNEQFF
abundance: .; v_gene: TRBV9; j_gene: TRBJ1-1; d_gene: .; CDR3nt: TGTGCCAGCAGCTCCCGGGACAAGAGCACTGAAGCTTTCTTT; CDR3aa: CASSSRDKSTEAFF
abundance: .; v_gene: TRBV9; j_gene: TRBJ2-3; d_gene: TRBD2; CDR3nt: TGTGCCAGCAGCGTATATGGGACTAGCGGCCTTTCCACAGATACGCAGTATTTT; CDR3aa: CASSVYGTSGLSTDTQYF
abundance: .; v_gene: TRBV7-2; j_gene: TRBJ2-1; d_gene: .; CDR3nt: TGTGCCAGCAGCTTAAATTTACAGGGAGGCTACAATGAGCAGTTCTTC; CDR3aa: CASSLNLQGGYNEQFF
abundance: .; v_gene: TRBV29-1; j_gene: TRBJ2-7; d_gene: .; CDR3nt: TGCAGCGTTGATTGGGCAGGGAACTCCTACGAGCAGTACTTC; CDR3aa: CSVDWAGNSYEQYF
abundance: .; v_gene: TRBV12-5; j_gene: TRBJ1-2; d_gene: .; CDR3nt: TGTGCTAGTGGTTCCCCCACGACCCGGTATGGCTACACCTTC; CDR3aa: CASGSPTTRYGYTF
abundance: once; v_gene: TRBV7-2; j_gene: TRBJ2-1; d_gene: TRBD1; CDR3nt: TGTGCCAGCAGCTTAGCCGGGACAGTCTACAATGAGCAGTTCTTC; CDR3aa: CASSLAGTVYNEQFF
abundance: .; v_gene: TRBV14; j_gene: TRBJ2-3; d_gene: TRBD2; CDR3nt: TGTGCCAGCAGCCACGGACTAGCGGGGGCCCGCTATTCAGATACGCAGTATTTT; CDR3aa: CASSHGLAGARYSDTQYF
abundance: .; v_gene: TRBV19; j_gene: TRBJ2-1; d_gene: .; CDR3nt: TGTGCCAGTAGTATAGGTCCTCGGGGTGAGCAGTTCTTC; CDR3aa: CASSIGPRGEQFF
abundance: .; v_gene: TRBV19; j_gene: TRBJ1-4; d_gene: TRBD1; CDR3nt: TGTGCCAGTATGAGGGACAGGGAAGGAGAAAAACTGTTTTTT; CDR3aa: CASMRDREGEKLFF
abundance: .; v_gene: TRBV18; j_gene: TRBJ1-4; d_gene: TRBD1; CDR3nt: TGTGCCAGCTCACTCACCCCTTACAGGGGAGATGAAAAACTGTTTTTT; CDR3aa: CASSLTPYRGDEKLFF
abundance: .; v_gene: TRBV5-1; j_gene: TRBJ1-1; d_gene: .; CDR3nt: TGCGCCAGCAGCCATTGGATGAACACTGAAGCTTTCTTT; CDR3aa: CASSHWMNTEAFF
abundance: .; v_gene: TRBV15; j_gene: TRBJ2-7; d_gene: TRBD1; CDR3nt: TGTGCCACCAGCAGGACAGGGACCTCCTACGAGCAGTACTTC; CDR3aa: CATSRTGTSYEQYF
abundance: .; v_gene: TRBV9; j_gene: TRBJ2-3; d_gene: .; CDR3nt: TGTGCCAGCAGCCCCACCTGGACTGGTTTAGATACGCAGTATTTT; CDR3aa: CASSPTWTGLDTQYF
abundance: .; v_gene: TRBV6-5; j_gene: TRBJ2-2; d_gene: .; CDR3nt: TGTGCCAGCAGACCGACAGGGAACACCGGGGAGCTGTTTTTT; CDR3aa: CASRPTGNTGELFF
abundance: .; v_gene: TRBV28; j_gene: TRBJ2-5; d_gene: TRBD1; CDR3nt: TGTGCCAGCAGTGTAACCGGGACAGGCAGGACCCAGTACTTC; CDR3aa: CASSVTGTGRTQYF
abundance: .; v_gene: TRBV5-1; j_gene: TRBJ2-1; d_gene: TRBD2; CDR3nt: TGCGCCAGCAGCCCGTCGGGACTAGCAAGGGAGCAGTTCTTC; CDR3aa: CASSPSGLAREQFF
abundance: .; v_gene: TRBV7-9; j_gene: TRBJ2-2; d_gene: .; CDR3nt: TGTGCCAGTAGTGGGGCGTGGACACCGAACACCGGGGAGCTGTTTTTT; CDR3aa: CASSGAWTPNTGELFF